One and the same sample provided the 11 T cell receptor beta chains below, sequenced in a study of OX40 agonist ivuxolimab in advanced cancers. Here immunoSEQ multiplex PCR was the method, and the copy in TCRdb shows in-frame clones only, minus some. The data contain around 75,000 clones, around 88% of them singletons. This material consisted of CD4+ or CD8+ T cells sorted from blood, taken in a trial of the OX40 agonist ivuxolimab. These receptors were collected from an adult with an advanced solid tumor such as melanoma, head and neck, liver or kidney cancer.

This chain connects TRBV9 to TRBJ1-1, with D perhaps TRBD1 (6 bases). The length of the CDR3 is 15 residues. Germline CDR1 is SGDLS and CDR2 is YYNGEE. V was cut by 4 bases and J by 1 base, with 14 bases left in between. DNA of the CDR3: TGTGCCAGCAGCCCCCTTTGGACAGCGAACACTGAAGCTTTCTTT. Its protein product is CASSPLWTANTEAFF.

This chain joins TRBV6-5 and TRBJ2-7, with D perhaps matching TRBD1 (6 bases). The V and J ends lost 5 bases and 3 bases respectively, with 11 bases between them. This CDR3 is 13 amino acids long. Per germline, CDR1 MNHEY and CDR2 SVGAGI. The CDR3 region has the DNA TGTGCCAGCAGTCAAAACAGGGACTACGAGCAGTACTTC. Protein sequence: CASSQNRDYEQYF.

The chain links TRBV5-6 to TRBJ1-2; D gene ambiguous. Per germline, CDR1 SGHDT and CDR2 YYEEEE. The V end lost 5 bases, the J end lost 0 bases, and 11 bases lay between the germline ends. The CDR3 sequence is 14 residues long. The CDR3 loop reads CASREHTPNYGYTF. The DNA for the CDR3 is TGTGCCAGCAGGGAGCATACACCTAACTATGGCTACACCTTC. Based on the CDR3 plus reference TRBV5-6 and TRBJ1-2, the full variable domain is DAGVTQSPTHLIKTRGQQVTLRCSPKSGHDTVSWYQQALGQGPQFIFQYYEEEERQRGNFPDRFSGHQFPNYSSELNVNALLLGDSALYLCASREHTPNYGYTFGSGTRLTVV.

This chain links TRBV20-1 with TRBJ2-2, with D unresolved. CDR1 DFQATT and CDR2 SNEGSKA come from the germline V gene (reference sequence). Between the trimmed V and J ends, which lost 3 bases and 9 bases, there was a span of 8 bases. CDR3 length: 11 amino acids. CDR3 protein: CSARGHRELFF. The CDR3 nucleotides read TGCAGTGCTAGGGGCCACAGGGAGCTGTTTTTT.

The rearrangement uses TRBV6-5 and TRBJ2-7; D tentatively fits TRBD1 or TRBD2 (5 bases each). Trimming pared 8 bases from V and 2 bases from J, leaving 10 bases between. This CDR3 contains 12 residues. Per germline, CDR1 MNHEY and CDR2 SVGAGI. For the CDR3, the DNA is TGTGCCAGCCGGGGCGCTACCTACGAGCAGTACTTC. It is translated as CASRGATYEQYF.

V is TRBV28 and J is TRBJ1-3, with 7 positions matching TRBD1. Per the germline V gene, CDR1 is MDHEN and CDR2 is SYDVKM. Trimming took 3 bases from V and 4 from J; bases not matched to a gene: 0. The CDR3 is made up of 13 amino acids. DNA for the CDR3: TGTGCCAGCAGTTTGGACAGGGGAAACACCATATATTTT. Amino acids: CASSLDRGNTIYF. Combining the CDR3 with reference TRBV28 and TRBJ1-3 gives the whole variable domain DVKVTQSSRYLVKRTGEKVFLECVQDMDHENMFWYRQDPGLGLRLIYFSYDVKMKEKGDIPEGYSVSREKKERFSLILESASTNQTSMYLCASSLDRGNTIYFGEGSWLTVV.

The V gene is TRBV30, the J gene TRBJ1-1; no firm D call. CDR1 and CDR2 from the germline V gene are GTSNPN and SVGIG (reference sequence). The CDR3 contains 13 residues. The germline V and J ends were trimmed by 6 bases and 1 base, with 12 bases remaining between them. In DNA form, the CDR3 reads TGTGCCTGTCCACTCGTGGGGAACACTGAAGCTTTCTTT. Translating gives CACPLVGNTEAFF. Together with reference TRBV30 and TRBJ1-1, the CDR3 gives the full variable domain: SQTIHQWPATLVQPVGSPLSLECTVEGTSNPNLYWYRQAAGRGLQLLFYSVGIGQISSEVPQNLSASRPQDRQFILSSKKLLLSDSGFYLCACPLVGNTEAFFGQGTRLTVV.

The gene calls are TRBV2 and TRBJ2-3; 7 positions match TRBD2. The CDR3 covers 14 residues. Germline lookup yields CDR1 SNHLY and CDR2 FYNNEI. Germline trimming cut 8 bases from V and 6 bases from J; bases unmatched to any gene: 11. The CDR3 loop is CASVKSGGRDTQYF. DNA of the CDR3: TGTGCCAGCGTGAAATCCGGGGGGAGGGATACGCAGTATTTT.

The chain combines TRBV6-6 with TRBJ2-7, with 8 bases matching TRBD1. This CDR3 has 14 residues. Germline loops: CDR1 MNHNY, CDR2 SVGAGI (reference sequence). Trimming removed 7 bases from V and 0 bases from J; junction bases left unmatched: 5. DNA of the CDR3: TGTGCCAGCAACACAGGGGGGAGCTCCTACGAGCAGTACTTC. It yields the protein CASNTGGSSYEQYF.

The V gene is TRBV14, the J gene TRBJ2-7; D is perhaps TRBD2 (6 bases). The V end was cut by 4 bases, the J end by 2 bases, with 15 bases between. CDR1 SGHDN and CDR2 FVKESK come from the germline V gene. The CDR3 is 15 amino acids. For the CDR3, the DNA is TGTGCCAGCAGCCCACTTTCCGGGGGAGCCTACGAGCAGTACTTC. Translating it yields CASSPLSGGAYEQYF.

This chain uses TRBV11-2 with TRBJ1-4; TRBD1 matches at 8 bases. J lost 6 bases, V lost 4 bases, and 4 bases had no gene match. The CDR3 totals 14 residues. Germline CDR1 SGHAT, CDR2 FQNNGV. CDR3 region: CASSSGTGDEKLFF. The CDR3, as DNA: TGTGCCAGCAGCTCCGGGACAGGAGATGAAAAACTGTTTTTT.